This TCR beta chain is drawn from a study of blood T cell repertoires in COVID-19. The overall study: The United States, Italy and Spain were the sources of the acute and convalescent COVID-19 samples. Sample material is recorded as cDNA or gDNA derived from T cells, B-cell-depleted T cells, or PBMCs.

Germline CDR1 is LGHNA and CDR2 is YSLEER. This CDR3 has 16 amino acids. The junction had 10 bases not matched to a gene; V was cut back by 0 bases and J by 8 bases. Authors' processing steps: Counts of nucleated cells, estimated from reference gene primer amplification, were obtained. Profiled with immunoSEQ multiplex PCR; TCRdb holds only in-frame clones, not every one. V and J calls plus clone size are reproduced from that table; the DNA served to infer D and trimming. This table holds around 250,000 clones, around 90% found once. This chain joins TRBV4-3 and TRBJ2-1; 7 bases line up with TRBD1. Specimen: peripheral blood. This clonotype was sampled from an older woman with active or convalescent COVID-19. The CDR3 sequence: CASSQEEGAGGHEQFF. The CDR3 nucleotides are TGCGCCAGCAGCCAAGAAGAGGGGGCAGGAGGCCATGAGCAGTTCTTC.